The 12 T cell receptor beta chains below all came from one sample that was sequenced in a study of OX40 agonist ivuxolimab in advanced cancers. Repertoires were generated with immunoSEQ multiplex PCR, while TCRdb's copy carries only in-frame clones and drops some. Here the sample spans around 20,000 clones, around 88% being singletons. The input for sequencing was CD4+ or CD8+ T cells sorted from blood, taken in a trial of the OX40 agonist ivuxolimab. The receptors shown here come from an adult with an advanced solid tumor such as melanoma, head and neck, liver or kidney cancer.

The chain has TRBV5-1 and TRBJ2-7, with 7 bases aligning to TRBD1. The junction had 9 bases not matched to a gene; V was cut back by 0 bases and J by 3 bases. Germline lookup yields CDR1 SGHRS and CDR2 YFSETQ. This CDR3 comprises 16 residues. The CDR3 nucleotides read TGCGCCAGCAGCTTGGGGAAGACAGGGCCGGTCTACGAGCAGTACTTC. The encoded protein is CASSLGKTGPVYEQYF.

This chain's CDR3 is CASSPLALGYEQYF. DNA of the CDR3: TGTGCCAGCAGCCCCCTAGCCCTGGGCTACGAGCAGTACTTC. This chain uses TRBV11-2 with TRBJ2-7; maybe TRBD2 (5 bases). The V end lost 5 bases, the J end lost 3 bases, and 14 bases lay between the germline ends. Germline V CDR1 and CDR2: SGHAT, FQNNGV. The CDR3 is 14 amino acids.

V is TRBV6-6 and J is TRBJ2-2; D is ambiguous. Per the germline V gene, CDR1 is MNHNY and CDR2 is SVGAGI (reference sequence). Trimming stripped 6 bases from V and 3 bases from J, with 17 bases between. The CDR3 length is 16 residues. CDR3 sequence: CASSQPVGMDTGELFF. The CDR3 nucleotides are TGTGCCAGCAGCCAACCCGTGGGAATGGACACCGGGGAGCTGTTTTTT.

The DNA for the CDR3 is TGCGCCAGCAGCCAAGAACACAGAATCCAAGAGACCCAGTACTTC. Translating gives CASSQEHRIQETQYF. V and J are TRBV4-3 and TRBJ2-5; no reliable D call. CDR3 size: 15 residues. V was trimmed by 0 bases and J by 1 base, leaving 9 bases between them. The germline gives CDR1 LGHNA, CDR2 YSLEER.

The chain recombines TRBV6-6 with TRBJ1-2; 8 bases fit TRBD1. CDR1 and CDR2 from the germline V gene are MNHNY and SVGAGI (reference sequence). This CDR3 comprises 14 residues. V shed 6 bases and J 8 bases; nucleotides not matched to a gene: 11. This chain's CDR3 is CASSPTGQGSGYTF. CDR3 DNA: TGTGCCAGCAGCCCAACCGGACAGGGAAGCGGCTACACCTTC.

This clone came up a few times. For the CDR3, the DNA is TGTGCCTCCGAGGGGAACCTCTCTGGAAACACCATATATTTT. Its protein is CASEGNLSGNTIYF. The V gene is TRBV10-3, the J gene TRBJ1-3; D possibly corresponds to TRBD1 (5 bases). There are 14 residues in the CDR3. Germline V gives CDR1 ENHRY, CDR2 SYGVKD. Trimming took 11 bases from V and 0 from J, leaving 14 bases between them.

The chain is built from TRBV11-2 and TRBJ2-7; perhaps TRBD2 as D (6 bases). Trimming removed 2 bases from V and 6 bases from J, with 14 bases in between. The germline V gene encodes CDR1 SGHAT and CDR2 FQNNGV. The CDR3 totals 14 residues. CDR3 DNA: TGTGCCAGCAGCTTATCGGGGGACGGAGGCGAGCAGTACTTC. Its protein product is CASSLSGDGGEQYF.

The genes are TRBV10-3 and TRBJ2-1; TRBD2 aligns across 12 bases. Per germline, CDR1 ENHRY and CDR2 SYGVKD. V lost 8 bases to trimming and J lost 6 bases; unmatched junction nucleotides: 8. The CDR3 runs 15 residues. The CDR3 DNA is TGTGCCATCGGTTCCGGGACTAGCGGGCTCAATGAGCAGTTCTTC. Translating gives CAIGSGTSGLNEQFF.

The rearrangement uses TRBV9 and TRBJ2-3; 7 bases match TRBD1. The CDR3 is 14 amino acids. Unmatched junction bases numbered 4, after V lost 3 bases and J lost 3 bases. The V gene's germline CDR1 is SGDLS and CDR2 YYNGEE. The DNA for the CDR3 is TGTGCCAGCAGCGCCGGGACAGAGACAGATACGCAGTATTTT. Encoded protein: CASSAGTETDTQYF.

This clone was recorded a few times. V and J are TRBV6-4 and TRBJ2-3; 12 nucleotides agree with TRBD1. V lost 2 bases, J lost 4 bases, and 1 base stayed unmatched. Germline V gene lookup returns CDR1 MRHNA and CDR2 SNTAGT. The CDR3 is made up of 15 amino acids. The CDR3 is CASSDGTGGADTQYF. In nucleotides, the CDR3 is TGTGCCAGCAGTGACGGGACAGGGGGCGCAGATACGCAGTATTTT.

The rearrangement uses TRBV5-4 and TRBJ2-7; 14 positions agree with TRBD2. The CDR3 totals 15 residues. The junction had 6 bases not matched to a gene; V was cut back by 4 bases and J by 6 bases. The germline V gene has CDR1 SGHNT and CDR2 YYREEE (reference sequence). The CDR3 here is CASSLGTSGSPEQYF. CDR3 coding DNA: TGTGCCAGCAGCCTAGGGACTAGCGGGAGTCCCGAGCAGTACTTC.

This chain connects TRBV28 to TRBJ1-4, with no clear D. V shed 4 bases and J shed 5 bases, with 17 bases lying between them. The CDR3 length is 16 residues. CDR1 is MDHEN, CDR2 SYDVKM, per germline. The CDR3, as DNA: TGTGCCAGCAGTTCCCCCCCCGCAGGCTCAAATGAAAAACTGTTTTTT. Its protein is CASSSPPAGSNEKLFF.